Each of the 32 T cell receptor beta chains below was sequenced from the same sample in a study of shared clonotypes between healthy human individuals. TCRdb's table, derived via immunoSEQ multiplex PCR, lists solely in-frame clones and lacks some. The sample yields over 1.5 million clones, around 98% seen once. Sequencing was performed on naive CD4+ T cells sorted from blood. Noted subset: CD45RA+ positively selected. The receptors stem from a man younger than 40 in good health.

The chain combines TRBV5-6 with TRBJ2-3, with D hard to call. V was trimmed by 2 bases and J by 4 bases, leaving 5 bases between them. Germline values: CDR1 SGHDT, CDR2 YYEEEE. The CDR3 totals 12 residues. The CDR3 here is CASSFSADTQYF. In DNA, the CDR3 is TGTGCCAGCAGCTTCTCCGCAGATACGCAGTATTTT.

The chain links TRBV5-1 to TRBJ1-4; D remains unclear. The V end was cut by 3 bases, the J end by 15 bases, with 21 bases between. Germline CDR1 and CDR2: SGHRS and YFSETQ. The CDR3 has 14 amino acids. This CDR3 reads CASSSSGMRERVFF. The CDR3 bases are TGCGCCAGCAGCTCCTCAGGAATGCGAGAAAGGGTGTTTTTT.

The CDR3 is CASTHRDRGLDTQYF. CDR3 sequence (DNA): TGCGCCAGCACCCACCGGGACAGGGGATTAGATACGCAGTATTTT. This sequence joins TRBV5-1 and TRBJ2-3; TRBD1 matches 10 bases. The CDR3 has 15 amino acids. Germline loops: CDR1 SGHRS, CDR2 YFSETQ. J lost 5 bases, V lost 6 bases, and 9 bases had no gene match.

The chain combines TRBV9 with TRBJ2-6, with a weak D call TRBD2 (5 bases). This CDR3 has 17 amino acids. V was trimmed by 1 base and J by 2 bases, leaving 13 bases between them. Germline assignment: CDR1 SGDLS and CDR2 YYNGEE. CDR3 sequence reads: CASSVQPPGTGANVLTF. The DNA of the CDR3 is TGTGCCAGCAGCGTACAACCGCCGGGGACTGGGGCCAACGTCCTGACTTTC.

Comment on this clone: Other DNA sequences in the same sample also yield this CDR3. The V and J genes are TRBV9 and TRBJ2-5; 14 bases are shared with TRBD2. V dropped 0 bases and J dropped 4; count of bases not matched to a gene: 5. The CDR3 contains 17 residues. Germline loops: CDR1 SGDLS, CDR2 YYNGEE. The DNA of the CDR3 is TGTGCCAGCAGCGTAGGGGGACTAGCGGGAGTTGGAGAGACCCAGTACTTC. Translation gives CASSVGGLAGVGETQYF.

Here the CDR3 reads CASSLGRISTRVYDRHYNEQFF. DNA of the CDR3: TGCGCCAGCAGCTTGGGGCGTATATCTACAAGGGTCTACGATCGGCACTACAATGAGCAGTTCTTC. V and J are TRBV5-1 and TRBJ2-1; no clear D gene. The CDR3 sequence is 22 residues long. CDR1 SGHRS and CDR2 YFSETQ come from the germline V gene. The V gene lost 0 bases and the J gene lost 3 bases, with 31 bases spanning the gap.

The J gene is TRBJ2-1, the V gene TRBV5-1, with D maybe TRBD2 (6 bases). The CDR3 length is 14 residues. V lost 3 bases, J lost 7 bases, and 14 bases lay in between. Germline V CDR1 and CDR2: SGHRS, YFSETQ. CDR3 amino acids: CASSWGEKWNEQFF. The CDR3, as DNA: TGCGCCAGCAGCTGGGGGGAGAAGTGGAATGAGCAGTTCTTC.

J is TRBJ2-3 and V is TRBV9; weak D call: TRBD1 (5 bases). Germline V lookup: CDR1 SGDLS, CDR2 YYNGEE. The CDR3 has 20 amino acids. Trimming pared 2 bases from V and 0 bases from J, leaving 25 bases between. CDR3 DNA sequence: TGTGCCAGCAGCGTTTCTCTCTCGATCTATGACAGATTAAGCACAGATACGCAGTATTTT. It encodes CASSVSLSIYDRLSTDTQYF. The entire variable domain, with the rest obtained from reference TRBV9 and TRBJ2-3, is as follows: DSGVTQTPKHLITATGQRVTLRCSPRSGDLSVYWYQQSLDQGLQFLIQYYNGEERAKGNILERFSAQQFPDLHSELNLSSLELGDSALYFCASSVSLSIYDRLSTDTQYFGPGTRLTVL.

This clone was recorded once. The V gene is TRBV7-9, the J gene TRBJ1-3, with 9 positions matching TRBD1. CDR3 length: 15 amino acids. Germline CDR1 is SEHNR and CDR2 is FQNEAQ (reference sequence). Losses at the gene ends were 5 bases for V and 6 bases for J; bases not matched to a gene: 8. CDR3 sequence reads: CASSKQQGATNTIYF. The CDR3 nucleotides read TGTGCCAGCAGCAAGCAACAGGGGGCTACAAACACCATATATTTT.

DNA for the CDR3: TGTGCCAGCAGCTATGGGACAGGTGGAAACACCATATATTTT. Protein product: CASSYGTGGNTIYF. The gene calls are TRBV4-2 and TRBJ1-3; 8 positions match TRBD1. This CDR3 has 14 amino acids. Trimming removed 5 bases from V and 3 bases from J; junction bases left unmatched: 3. The V gene's germline CDR1 is LGHNA and CDR2 YNFKEQ.

The genes are TRBV6-5 and TRBJ1-2, with D maybe TRBD1 (5 bases). With 6 bases removed from V and 2 bases from J, the gap between germline ends came to 13 bases. The CDR3 spans 14 residues. Per germline, CDR1 MNHEY and CDR2 SVGAGI. The CDR3 protein is CASSRRQTNYGYTF. CDR3 coding DNA: TGTGCCAGCAGCCGCAGACAGACAAACTATGGCTACACCTTC.

The rearrangement uses TRBV28 and TRBJ1-5; 9 bases align to TRBD1. The CDR3 consists of 16 residues. V lost 6 bases to trimming and J lost 2 bases; unmatched junction nucleotides: 8. Per the germline V gene, CDR1 is MDHEN and CDR2 is SYDVKM. The DNA of the CDR3 is TGTGCCAGCAGCCTACAGGGGGCGGGGGGCAATCAGCCCCAGCATTTT. Protein sequence: CASSLQGAGGNQPQHF.

V usage is TRBV6-5 and J usage is TRBJ2-3, with D possibly matching TRBD2 (5 bases). This CDR3 is 16 amino acids long. Trimming removed 0 bases at V and 4 bases at J, with 14 bases between. Germline loops: CDR1 MNHEY, CDR2 SVGAGI. CDR3 loop: CASSYSRGLGSDTQYF. CDR3 nucleotides: TGTGCCAGCAGTTACTCTCGGGGATTAGGTTCAGATACGCAGTATTTT.

The chain carries TRBV4-1 and TRBJ1-5; no clear D gene. Trimming left V 4 bases short and J 0 bases short, with 10 bases between. The germline V gene encodes CDR1 MGHRA and CDR2 YSYEKL. The CDR3 is made up of 15 amino acids. The CDR3 here is CASSPSEYSNQPQHF. The CDR3 region has the DNA TGCGCCAGCAGCCCGTCCGAATATAGCAATCAGCCCCAGCATTTT.

V is TRBV10-3 and J is TRBJ2-1; D unresolved. Trimming removed 11 bases at V and 6 bases at J, with 20 bases between. Germline V gives CDR1 ENHRY, CDR2 SYGVKD. This CDR3 is 14 amino acids long. The DNA for the CDR3 is TGTGCCGCGAGGAACAGTAATGGTCGCAATGAGCAGTTCTTC. This sequence encodes CAARNSNGRNEQFF.

V and J are TRBV23-1 and TRBJ1-5; D remains ambiguous. TRBV23-1 is filed as an ORF, its function uncertain. The CDR3 sequence is 14 residues long. V was pared by 1 base and J by 4 bases, with 8 bases between. The CDR3 sequence: CASSQCRRNQPQHF. The DNA of the CDR3 is TGCGCCAGCAGTCAATGCAGAAGAAATCAGCCCCAGCATTTT.

This sequence joins TRBV25-1 and TRBJ1-5, with D perhaps TRBD1 (5 bases). Germline CDR1 is MGHDK and CDR2 is SYGVNS. V lost 2 bases, J lost 5 bases, and 13 bases lay in between. This CDR3 region has 15 residues. CDR3 coding DNA: TGTGCCAGCAGTGAAGAGGCGGGGGTGTATCAGCCCCAGCATTTT. Translating gives CASSEEAGVYQPQHF.

The V call is TRBV5-1, the J call TRBJ1-4; D is unresolved. V gave up 4 bases and J gave up 4 bases, with 14 bases separating them. The CDR3 contains 15 residues. The V gene's germline CDR1 is SGHRS and CDR2 YFSETQ. The CDR3 spells CASSPSGPFNEKLFF. The CDR3 DNA reads as TGCGCCAGCAGCCCCTCCGGCCCATTTAATGAAAAACTGTTTTTT.

The chain employs TRBV25-1 and TRBJ2-1; D is uncertain. The V gene's germline CDR1 is MGHDK and CDR2 SYGVNS. V was clipped by 2 bases and J by 6 bases, with 8 bases between them. CDR3 length: 13 amino acids. The CDR3 coding sequence is TGTGCCAGCAGTGAACTAGACGGCAATGAGCAGTTCTTC. Its protein is CASSELDGNEQFF.

The V and J genes are TRBV6-6 and TRBJ1-5; D is unclear. V shed 0 bases and J shed 0 bases, with 9 bases lying between them. Germline lookup yields CDR1 MNHNY and CDR2 SVGAGI (reference sequence). The CDR3 has 16 amino acids. CDR3 sequence reads: CASSYSTPNSNQPQHF. The CDR3 DNA follows: TGTGCCAGCAGTTACTCAACACCGAATAGCAATCAGCCCCAGCATTTT.

About this clone itself: The sample has other DNA sequences that encode this CDR3 too. The chain uses TRBV19 and TRBJ2-7, with 11 bases identical to TRBD2. The J segment lost 4 bases and the V segment lost 5 bases, leaving 1 base of the junction unmatched. The CDR3 loop spans 13 amino acids. Germline values: CDR1 LNHDA, CDR2 SQIVND (reference sequence). DNA of the CDR3: TGTGCCAGTAGTGGACTAGCGGGTTACGAGCAGTACTTC. Amino acids: CASSGLAGYEQYF.

The chain couples TRBV5-1 to TRBJ2-7; 7 bases agree with TRBD2. Germline-derived CDR1 and CDR2 are SGHRS and YFSETQ. V lost 0 bases and J lost 2; bases outside the gene matches: 8. The CDR3 covers 16 residues. The CDR3 here is CASSLGPGGGTYEQYF. The CDR3 nucleotides read TGCGCCAGCAGCTTGGGACCGGGGGGAGGGACCTACGAGCAGTACTTC.

The gene calls are TRBV5-1 and TRBJ2-2; a weak D match, TRBD2 (6 bases). Trimming took off 5 bases at V and 5 bases at J, with 16 bases between the two ends. Germline V gene sequence: CDR1 SGHRS, CDR2 YFSETQ. This CDR3 contains 15 residues. The CDR3 nucleotides are TGCGCCAGCAGGACTACGCGGGGAGAAACCGGGGAGCTGTTTTTT. Protein product: CASRTTRGETGELFF.

The chain couples TRBV10-1 to TRBJ1-2; D perhaps matches TRBD1 (5 bases). CDR3 length: 16 residues. The V end lost 2 bases, the J end lost 3 bases, and 16 bases lay between the germline ends. The germline V gene has CDR1 WNHNN and CDR2 SYGVQD (reference sequence). The CDR3 nucleotides read TGCGCCAGCAGTGAGCAGGGAAATCCTACGTACTATGGCTACACCTTC. Translated: CASSEQGNPTYYGYTF.

This chain uses TRBV6-5 with TRBJ1-2; D ambiguous. In germline, CDR1 is MNHEY, CDR2 SVGAGI. The V end lost 6 bases, the J end lost 1 base, and 9 bases lay between the germline ends. The CDR3 runs 13 residues. CDR3 in amino acids: CASRPGVNYGYTF. The CDR3 DNA follows: TGTGCCAGCAGGCCGGGTGTTAACTATGGCTACACCTTC.

The chain uses TRBV10-1 and TRBJ2-6; no firm D call. Trimming pared 5 bases from V and 0 bases from J, leaving 5 bases between. The CDR3 is 14 amino acids. Germline assignment: CDR1 WNHNN and CDR2 SYGVQD (reference sequence). CDR3 nucleotide sequence: TGCGCCAGCAGTCAGAGCTCTGGGGCCAACGTCCTGACTTTC. It codes for CASSQSSGANVLTF.

V is TRBV5-6 and J is TRBJ1-1; D not certain. The CDR3 length is 14 residues. Trimming left V 4 bases short and J 3 bases short, with 13 bases between. CDR1 is SGHDT, CDR2 YYEEEE, per germline. The CDR3 loop reads CASSADGEDTEAFF. CDR3 DNA: TGTGCCAGCAGCGCGGACGGTGAGGACACTGAAGCTTTCTTT.

Points on this clone: Other nucleotide sequences in the sample specify the same CDR3. The chain recombines TRBV28 with TRBJ1-2, with no clear D. The CDR3 loop spans 12 amino acids. Germline V gene sequence: CDR1 MDHEN, CDR2 SYDVKM. Trimming stripped 2 bases from V and 5 bases from J, with 6 bases between. CDR3 in amino acids: CASSLRLYGYTF. The DNA of the CDR3 is TGTGCCAGCAGTTTACGCCTATATGGCTACACCTTC.

V is TRBV9 and J is TRBJ2-7; 9 bases fit TRBD2. The CDR3 is 15 amino acids. V was clipped by 4 bases and J by 3 bases; unmatched bases: 8. The V gene's germline CDR1 is SGDLS and CDR2 YYNGEE. CDR3 bases: TGTGCCAGCAGCCCTCGACTAGCGGAGGGCTACGAGCAGTACTTC. Its translation: CASSPRLAEGYEQYF.

This chain links TRBV5-5 with TRBJ2-5; D is uncertain. The CDR3 contains 15 residues. V lost 1 base and J lost 0, with 10 bases in between. In germline, CDR1 is SGHKS, CDR2 YYEKEE (reference sequence). This chain's CDR3 is CASSLSRPYQETQYF. The CDR3 DNA sequence: TGTGCCAGCAGCTTGTCTAGGCCGTACCAAGAGACCCAGTACTTC.

The chain couples TRBV29-1 to TRBJ1-1, with 7 nucleotides matching TRBD1. Germline assignment: CDR1 SQVTM and CDR2 ANQGSEA. V gave up 6 bases and J gave up 5 bases; unmatched junction bases: 12. The CDR3 runs 14 residues. CDR3 sequence (DNA): TGCAGCGTGGGGGGACAGCGGCTCGGAACTGAAGCTTTCTTT. It encodes CSVGGQRLGTEAFF.

This clone appeared once. This sequence joins TRBV18 and TRBJ2-2; TRBD2 is a possible D gene (6 bases). Trimming stripped 7 bases from V and 5 bases from J, with 23 bases between. Looked up from germline, CDR1 is KGHSH and CDR2 is LQKENI. The CDR3 extends over 17 amino acids. CDR3 DNA sequence: TGTGCCAGCTATCCGGGACTCAGAAGCCGATTGACCGGGGAGCTGTTTTTT. Its translation is CASYPGLRSRLTGELFF.